This T cell receptor beta chain originates from a study of blood T cell repertoires in COVID-19. This clone was counted only a few times. The repertoire was sequenced with immunoSEQ multiplex PCR; TCRdb's copy has only in-frame clones and lacks some. The table has 120,000 or so clones, roughly four fifths seen once. Germline V gene data show CDR1 as SQVTM and CDR2 as ANQGSEA. V lost 7 bases to trimming and J lost 6 bases; unmatched junction nucleotides: 9. CDR3 length: 13 amino acids. This clonotype was obtained from a human donor in a cohort sampled during active COVID-19. The sample was peripheral blood. The chain couples TRBV29-1 to TRBJ1-1, with 9 bases matching TRBD1. CDR3 sequence (DNA): TGCAGCGCTTCCGGGACAGGGTCCGCTGAAGCTTTCTTT. Residues: CSASGTGSAEAFF.